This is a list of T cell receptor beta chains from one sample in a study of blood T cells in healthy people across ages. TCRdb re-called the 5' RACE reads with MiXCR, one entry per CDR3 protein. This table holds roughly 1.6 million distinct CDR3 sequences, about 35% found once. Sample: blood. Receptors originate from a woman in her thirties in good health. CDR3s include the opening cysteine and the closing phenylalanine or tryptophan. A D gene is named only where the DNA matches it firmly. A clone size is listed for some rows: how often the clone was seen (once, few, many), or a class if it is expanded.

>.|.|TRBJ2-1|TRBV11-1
CASSTRAASSYNEQFF
TGTGCCAGCAGCACTCGAGCGGCCAGCTCCTACAATGAGCAGTTCTTC
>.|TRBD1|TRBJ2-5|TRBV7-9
CASSAPVRDRKETQYF
TGTGCCAGCAGCGCCCCCGTTCGGGACAGGAAAGAGACCCAGTACTTC
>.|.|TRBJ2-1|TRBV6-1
CASSETRRKGVENEQFF
TGTGCCAGCAGTGAAACGCGTCGGAAGGGGGTGGAGAATGAGCAGTTCTTC
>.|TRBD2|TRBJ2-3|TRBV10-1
CASSEGLAGDEGTDTQYF
TGCGCCAGCAGTGAGGGACTAGCGGGAGATGAAGGCACAGATACGCAGTATTTT
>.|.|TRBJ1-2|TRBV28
CASSLADIQGYTF
TGTGCCAGCAGCCTTGCGGATATCCAGGGCTACACCTTC
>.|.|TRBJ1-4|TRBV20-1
CSAQGGGGMDEKLFF
TGCAGTGCCCAGGGTGGGGGAGGGATGGATGAAAAACTGTTTTTT
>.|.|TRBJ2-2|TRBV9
CASSSPSGAGTGELFF
TGTGCCAGCAGCTCGCCCTCGGGGGCAGGGACCGGGGAGCTGTTTTTT
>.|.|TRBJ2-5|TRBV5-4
CASSTMETQYF
TGTGCCAGCAGCACGATGGAGACCCAGTACTTC
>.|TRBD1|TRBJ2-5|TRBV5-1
CASSPRRQGSLPETQYF
TGCGCCAGCAGCCCCCGCCGACAGGGAAGCCTCCCTGAGACCCAGTACTTC
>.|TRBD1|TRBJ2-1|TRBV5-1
CASSHGQGSVEQFF
TGCGCCAGCAGCCACGGACAGGGTTCGGTTGAGCAGTTCTTC
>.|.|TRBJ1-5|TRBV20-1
CSANFLGSQPQHF
TGCAGTGCTAACTTTCTGGGTAGTCAGCCCCAGCATTTT
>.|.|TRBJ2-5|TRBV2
CASSEGAGAWETQYF
TGTGCCAGCAGTGAAGGGGCAGGGGCGTGGGAGACCCAGTACTTC
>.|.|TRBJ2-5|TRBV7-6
CASSLAMGWEEWEETQYF
TGTGCCAGCAGCTTAGCGATGGGTTGGGAGGAGTGGGAAGAGACCCAGTACTTC
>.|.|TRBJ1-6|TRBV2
CASSVKVNSPLHF
TGTGCCAGCAGTGTAAAAGTAAATTCACCCCTCCACTTT
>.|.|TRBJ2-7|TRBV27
CASSPTGQYEQYF
TGTGCCAGCAGCCCGACAGGACAATACGAGCAGTACTTC
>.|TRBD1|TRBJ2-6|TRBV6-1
CASSEFGGHRGAGANVLTF
TGTGCCAGCAGTGAGTTCGGTGGTCACAGGGGAGCTGGGGCCAACGTCCTGACTTTC
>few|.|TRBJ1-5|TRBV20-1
CSAVGRIQPQHF
TGCAGTGCTGTGGGGCGGATTCAGCCCCAGCATTTT
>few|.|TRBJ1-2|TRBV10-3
CAISDPADHGYTF
TGTGCCATCAGTGACCCTGCCGATCATGGCTACACCTTC
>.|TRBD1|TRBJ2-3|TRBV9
CASSEQGAEDTQYF
TGTGCCAGCAGCGAACAGGGGGCGGAAGATACGCAGTATTTT
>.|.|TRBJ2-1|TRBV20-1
CSARKRTTPRSNEQFF
TGCAGTGCTAGAAAACGGACTACACCAAGGAGCAATGAGCAGTTCTTC
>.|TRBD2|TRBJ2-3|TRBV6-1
CASSEVAGGRTDTQYF
TGTGCCAGCAGTGAAGTTGCGGGAGGGCGTACAGATACGCAGTATTTT
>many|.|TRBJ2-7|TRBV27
CASSPRQDYEQYF
TGTGCCAGCAGTCCAAGACAGGACTACGAGCAGTACTTC
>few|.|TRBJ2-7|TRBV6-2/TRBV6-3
CASSYAGTDYEQYF
TGTGCCAGCAGTTACGCCGGGACGGATTACGAGCAGTACTTC
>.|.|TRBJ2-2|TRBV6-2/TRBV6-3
CASSLRGWGRITGELFF
TGTGCCAGCAGTTTAAGGGGATGGGGAAGGATCACCGGGGAGCTGTTTTTT
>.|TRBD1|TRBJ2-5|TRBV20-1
CSAINDRGLAYERYF
TGCAGTGCTATAAACGACAGGGGGCTAGCCTACGAGCGGTACTTC
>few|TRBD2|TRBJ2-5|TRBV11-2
CASSFLSGATAETQYF
TGTGCCAGCAGCTTTCTTAGCGGGGCGACCGCGGAGACCCAGTACTTC
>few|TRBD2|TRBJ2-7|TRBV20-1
CSRDTGGAYEQYF
TGCAGTAGAGATACGGGAGGCGCCTACGAGCAGTACTTC
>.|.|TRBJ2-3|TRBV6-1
CASSVTTATDTQYF
TGTGCCAGCAGTGTGACGACAGCTACAGATACGCAGTATTTT
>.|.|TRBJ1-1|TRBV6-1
CASSVHPLNTEAFF
TGTGCCAGCAGCGTACACCCGCTGAACACTGAAGCTTTCTTT
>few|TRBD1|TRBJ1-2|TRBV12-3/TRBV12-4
CASSPGQSSSNYGYTF
TGTGCCAGCAGTCCGGGACAGAGCTCCTCTAACTATGGCTACACCTTC
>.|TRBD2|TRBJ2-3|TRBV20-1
CSARDFGGSTDTQYF
TGCAGTGCTAGAGATTTCGGGGGGAGCACAGATACGCAGTATTTT
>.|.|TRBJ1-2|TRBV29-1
CSVERSMSDYGYTF
TGCAGCGTTGAGCGGAGCATGTCGGACTATGGCTACACCTTC
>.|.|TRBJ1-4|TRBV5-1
CASSSTGEKLFF
TGCGCCAGCAGTTCGACGGGGGAAAAACTGTTTTTT
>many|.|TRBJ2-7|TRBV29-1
CSVEVGSYEQYF
TGCAGCGTTGAAGTGGGCTCCTACGAGCAGTACTTC
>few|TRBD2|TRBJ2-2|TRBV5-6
CASSHYGTSNTGELFF
TGTGCCAGCAGCCATTACGGGACTAGCAACACCGGGGAGCTGTTTTTT
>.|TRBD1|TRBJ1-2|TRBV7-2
CASSHGTEYGYTF
TGTGCCAGCAGCCACGGGACAGAGTATGGCTACACCTTC
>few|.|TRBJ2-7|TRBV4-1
CASSLDRHIPYEQYF
TGCGCCAGCAGCCTTGACAGGCATATTCCCTACGAGCAGTACTTC
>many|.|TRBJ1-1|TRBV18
CASSPPGQSNTEAFF
TGTGCCAGCTCACCTCCGGGACAATCGAACACTGAAGCTTTCTTT
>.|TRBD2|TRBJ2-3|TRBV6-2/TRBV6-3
CASSYSPGSGVTDTQYF
TGTGCCAGCAGCTATTCCCCGGGTAGCGGGGTCACAGATACGCAGTATTTT
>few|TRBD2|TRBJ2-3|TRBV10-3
CASQRGGPPDTQYF
TGTGCCAGCCAGCGGGGGGGCCCCCCAGATACGCAGTATTTT
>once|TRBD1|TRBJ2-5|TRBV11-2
CASSFNRGPETQYF
TGTGCCAGCAGCTTCAACAGGGGGCCAGAGACCCAGTACTTC
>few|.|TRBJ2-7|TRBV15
CATSRDPLFEQYF
TGTGCCACCAGCAGAGATCCGCTCTTCGAGCAGTACTTC
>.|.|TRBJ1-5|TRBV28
CASSPPAWQPQHF
TGTGCCAGCAGTCCACCAGCGTGGCAGCCCCAGCATTTT
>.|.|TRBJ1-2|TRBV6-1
CASSSRRAGGGYTF
TGTGCCAGCAGTAGTAGAAGGGCTGGAGGCGGCTACACCTTC
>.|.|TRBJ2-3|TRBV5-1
CASSYITGFSTKDTQYF
TGCGCCAGCAGCTACATCACGGGGTTCTCCACAAAAGATACGCAGTATTTT
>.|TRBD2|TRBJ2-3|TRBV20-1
CSARSSGITDTQYF
TGCAGTGCTAGATCTAGCGGGATCACAGATACGCAGTATTTT